This T cell receptor beta chain stems from a study of STAT3 mutations in large granular lymphocyte leukemia. Study results and caveats: Every T-LGLL patient had at least one immunodominant TCRbeta clonotype. All newly emerging clones after therapy were STAT3 wild type. In some patients, a small highly pathogenic clone possibly went undetected.

TCRbeta libraries averaged around 39,000 productive templates per sample. Only in-frame clones appear in the TCRdb table, and some are missing; sequencing was by immunoSEQ multiplex PCR. The sample yields roughly 35,000 clones, around nine tenths seen once. With 4 bases clipped from V and 0 bases from J, the junction kept 6 bases outside the gene matches. Germline lookup yields CDR1 SGHRS and CDR2 YFSETQ. The CDR3 is made up of 16 amino acids. Note on this clone: Antigen specificity is unknown.

The source of this sequence is a human donor with T large granular lymphocyte leukemia. Some clones in this sample may be carry-over from other donors' samples. The J gene is TRBJ1-4, the V gene TRBV5-1, with 7 bases fitting TRBD1. The sample consisted of PBMCs. The CDR3 DNA reads TGCGCCAGCAGCCATGGGACAGCCTCAACTAATGAAAAACTGTTTTTT. Its translation: CASSHGTASTNEKLFF.